Below, one TCR beta chain is given with its context. Its antigen is currently unknown. The sample originates from a study of cytomegalovirus exposure and HLA in healthy donors. Study overall: Sequencing of about 200 million T cells in an earlier analysis found more than 100 million unique TCR beta sequences.

Donors in the study were healthy people who gave bone marrow. The PCR employed 60 Vbeta primers together with 13 Jbeta primers. This table comes from immunoSEQ multiplex PCR, and its TCRdb copy is limited to in-frame clones, with some not included. The sample holds some 180,000 clones, 75% seen once. Trimming took 3 bases from V and 7 from J, leaving 13 bases between them. Germline V gene sequence: CDR1 MNHNS, CDR2 SASEGT. The CDR3 has 14 amino acids. Broader study findings: The dataset shows that most TCR sequences were rare, while some public TCRs occurred in many donors. HLA restriction was apparent for most CMV-associated TCR beta chains in a later analysis.

Sample: PBMCs. The chain combines TRBV6-1 with TRBJ1-5, with D possibly matching TRBD1 (6 bases). The sequence was obtained from a male donor in good health and CMV-seronegative. This CDR3 reads CASSDRDISQPQHF. As DNA, the CDR3 is TGTGCCAGCAGTGACAGGGACATAAGCCAGCCCCAGCATTTT.